What follows are 29 T cell receptor beta chains derived from one specimen sequenced in a study of T cell responses to AZD1222 COVID-19 vaccine. The assay was immunoSEQ multiplex PCR, and TCRdb's table has in-frame clones only and misses some. The data hold about 130,000 clones, with less than 95% observed a single time. This material consisted of peripheral blood, taken on day 0 of AZD1222 vaccination. These receptors all stem from an adult in good health.

The J gene is TRBJ2-2, the V gene TRBV7-2, with D possibly matching TRBD1 (5 bases). Germline V gives CDR1 SGHTA, CDR2 FQGNSA. V lost 5 bases to trimming and J lost 6 bases, with 28 bases between them. The CDR3 length is 19 residues. CDR3 in DNA: TGTGCCAGCAGCCAAAATCGGTTAATGGCAGGGTTTTTTTCCGGGGAGCTGTTTTTT. Its protein product is CASSQNRLMAGFFSGELFF.

The chain is built from TRBV28 and TRBJ2-7; unclear D gene. CDR1 and CDR2 (germline): MDHEN, SYDVKM. CDR3 size: 14 residues. Trimming took off 5 bases at V and 4 bases at J, with 15 bases between the two ends. CDR3 DNA: TGTGCCAGCAGTATGACACCGACGACATACGAGCAGTACTTC. Its translation is CASSMTPTTYEQYF.

The chain employs TRBV28 and TRBJ1-5, with D perhaps TRBD1 (5 bases). The CDR3 consists of 14 residues. V lost 3 bases, J lost 7 bases, and 13 bases lay in between. Germline V gene lookup returns CDR1 MDHEN and CDR2 SYDVKM. CDR3 nucleotide sequence: TGTGCCAGCAGTTTTCGCGGGGCTCAGCAGCCCCAGCATTTT. It codes for CASSFRGAQQPQHF.

This clone was recorded only once. The chain employs TRBV2 and TRBJ2-5; D not resolved. CDR3 length: 13 residues. The V end lost 4 bases, the J end lost 2 bases, and 8 bases lay between the germline ends. Germline-derived CDR1 and CDR2 are SNHLY and FYNNEI. The CDR3 bases are TGTGCCAGCAGTGCTGAAAATCAAGAGACCCAGTACTTC. This encodes CASSAENQETQYF.

The V and J genes are TRBV7-9 and TRBJ1-1, with 7 bases matching TRBD1. The junction had 21 bases not matched to a gene; V was cut back by 7 bases and J by 4 bases. The CDR3 has 18 amino acids. CDR1 SEHNR and CDR2 FQNEAQ come from the germline V gene (reference sequence). The CDR3 spells CASTFGGQDILLPTEAFF. CDR3 coding DNA: TGTGCCAGCACCTTCGGCGGACAGGACATACTCCTGCCCACTGAAGCTTTCTTT.

The chain carries TRBV19 and TRBJ1-2; D remains ambiguous. V lost 3 bases and J lost 3, with 8 bases in between. The germline V gene has CDR1 LNHDA and CDR2 SQIVND (reference sequence). The CDR3 consists of 13 residues. CDR3 loop: CASSMGGYYGYTF. CDR3 nucleotide sequence: TGTGCCAGTAGTATGGGCGGCTACTATGGCTACACCTTC.

The rearrangement uses TRBV9 and TRBJ2-3, with D tentatively TRBD1 (5 bases). Germline values: CDR1 SGDLS, CDR2 YYNGEE. V was cut by 3 bases and J by 2 bases, with 7 bases left in between. There are 13 residues in the CDR3. DNA for the CDR3: TGTGCCAGCAGCGCAGGGCCCACAGATACGCAGTATTTT. This gives the protein CASSAGPTDTQYF.

The chain links TRBV21-1 to TRBJ2-3; whether TRBD2, the table's D call, matches the DNA was not checked. TRBV21-1 is given as a pseudogene. CDR3 length equals 22 residues. The CDR3 DNA reads as TGTGCCAGCAGCAAAAGCTGGTGGTCCCCTTCGGCTAGTAATCAACTGATAGATACGCAGTATTTT. Translating gives CASSKSWWSPSASNQLIDTQYF.

J is TRBJ1-5 and V is TRBV7-2; D unclear. Germline values: CDR1 SGHTA, CDR2 FQGNSA. Trimming took 5 bases from V and 4 from J, leaving 6 bases between them. There are 12 residues in the CDR3. CDR3 amino acids: CASSIMNQPQHF. Written as DNA, the CDR3 is TGTGCCAGCAGCATTATGAATCAGCCCCAGCATTTT.

The chain combines TRBV6-5 with TRBJ1-3, with D tentatively TRBD1 (6 bases). The CDR3 runs to 15 residues. Germline lookup yields CDR1 MNHEY and CDR2 SVGAGI. Trimming stripped 6 bases from V and 4 bases from J, with 16 bases between. The CDR3 here is CASRENRVAGNTIYF. In DNA, the CDR3 is TGTGCCAGCAGGGAGAACAGGGTCGCGGGAAACACCATATATTTT.

The genes are TRBV2 and TRBJ1-6, with D hard to call. The germline V gene encodes CDR1 SNHLY and CDR2 FYNNEI. The CDR3 contains 14 residues. V lost 4 bases to trimming and J lost 7 bases, with 11 bases between them. DNA for the CDR3: TGTGCCAGCAGTGGGGTAATTAGGAATTCACCCCTCCACTTT. This codes for CASSGVIRNSPLHF.

The genes are TRBV10-3 and TRBJ1-1, with D uncertain. Germline CDR1 ENHRY, CDR2 SYGVKD. CDR3 length: 11 residues. The V end lost 6 bases, the J end lost 2 bases, and 4 bases lay between the germline ends. This CDR3 reads CAIRFNTEAFF. In DNA form, the CDR3 reads TGTGCCATCAGGTTTAACACTGAAGCTTTCTTT.

V is TRBV9 and J is TRBJ2-1; the D is unclear. V lost 2 bases and J 6 bases, leaving 6 bases between the germline ends. CDR3 length: 12 amino acids. Germline CDR1 and CDR2: SGDLS and YYNGEE. The CDR3 bases are TGTGCCAGCAGCGTCGATAGCAATGAGCAGTTCTTC. Amino acids: CASSVDSNEQFF.

Concerning this clone: A junction boundary mismatches the germline segment, possibly from a read error. J is TRBJ2-3 and V is TRBV7-7; 7 positions agree with TRBD2. The germline gives CDR1 SSHAT, CDR2 FNYEAQ (reference sequence). CDR3 size: 14 residues. The CDR3: CASSLGEGPDTQYF. Written as DNA, the CDR3 is TGTGCTAGCAGCTTAGGGGAGGGGCCAGATACGCAGTATTTT.

This chain connects TRBV5-1 to TRBJ2-3; D call uncertain. Germline CDR1 and CDR2: SGHRS and YFSETQ. V lost 2 bases to trimming and J lost 2 bases, with 12 bases between them. The length of the CDR3 is 15 residues. DNA of the CDR3: TGCGCCAGCAGCTTCTTGGGGATGGACACAGATACGCAGTATTTT. This codes for CASSFLGMDTDTQYF. Drawing the rest from reference TRBV5-1 and TRBJ2-3, the complete variable domain is KAGVTQTPRYLIKTRGQQVTLSCSPISGHRSVSWYQQTPGQGLQFLFEYFSETQRNKGNFPGRFSGRQFSNSRSEMNVSTLELGDSALYLCASSFLGMDTDTQYFGPGTRLTVL.

The chain joins TRBV6-5 to TRBJ1-3; no definite D call. This CDR3 has 12 residues. In germline, CDR1 is MNHEY, CDR2 SVGAGI. With 6 bases removed from V and 0 bases from J, the gap between germline ends came to 3 bases. CDR3 region: CASRLSGNTIYF. CDR3 DNA: TGTGCCAGCAGACTCTCTGGAAACACCATATATTTT.

The CDR3 is CSASPGTAGGSEQYF. The CDR3 DNA reads as TGCAGTGCCAGTCCCGGGACAGCCGGGGGCAGCGAGCAGTACTTC. The rearrangement links TRBV20-1 to TRBJ2-7; D perhaps matches TRBD1 (7 bases). The CDR3 length is 15 residues. The V and J ends lost 6 bases and 6 bases respectively, with 24 bases between them. In germline, CDR1 is DFQATT, CDR2 SNEGSKA (reference sequence).

The chain joins TRBV6-5 to TRBJ2-7; 8 bases map to TRBD1. CDR1 and CDR2 from the germline V gene are MNHEY and SVGAGI. CDR3 length equals 13 residues. V gave up 8 bases and J gave up 2 bases; unmatched junction bases: 5. As DNA, the CDR3 is TGTGCCAGCGCCTACAGGGGGACCTACGAGCAGTACTTC. Amino acids: CASAYRGTYEQYF.

This chain uses TRBV30 with TRBJ1-4; no clear D. V was shortened by 4 bases and J by 8 bases, with 11 bases between the two germline ends. This CDR3 has 12 residues. Germline-derived CDR1 and CDR2 are GTSNPN and SVGIG (reference sequence). The chain's CDR3 is CAWKGGMEKLFF. CDR3 DNA sequence: TGTGCCTGGAAGGGAGGAATGGAAAAACTGTTTTTT.

J is TRBJ2-1 and V is TRBV5-1; D is undetermined. Germline V gives CDR1 SGHRS, CDR2 YFSETQ. CDR3 length equals 15 residues. V lost 4 bases, J lost 6 bases, and 17 bases lay in between. CDR3: CASSPGPPSLNEQFF. CDR3 nucleotides: TGCGCCAGCAGCCCAGGCCCCCCGTCCCTCAATGAGCAGTTCTTC.

The DNA for the CDR3 is TGTGCCTGGGTGAGGGAGAATAATTCACCCCTCCACTTT. Its protein is CAWVRENNSPLHF. The chain links TRBV30 to TRBJ1-6; D call uncertain. CDR1 and CDR2 (germline): GTSNPN, SVGIG (reference sequence). The CDR3 extends over 13 amino acids. V shed 5 bases and J shed 5 bases, with 10 bases lying between them.

V and J are TRBV28 and TRBJ1-2; no firm D call. This CDR3 has 11 amino acids. Germline V lookup: CDR1 MDHEN, CDR2 SYDVKM. The germline V and J ends were trimmed by 8 bases and 8 bases, with 12 bases remaining between them. For the CDR3, the DNA is TGTGCCAGCCTAGAGCAAAGGGGCTACACCTTC. This translates into CASLEQRGYTF.

In the case of this clone: Within the sample, other DNA sequences also encode this same CDR3. This sequence joins TRBV2 and TRBJ2-5, with 7 nucleotides matching TRBD1. The CDR3 is made up of 12 amino acids. Germline V CDR1 and CDR2: SNHLY, FYNNEI. After removal of 6 bases from V and 5 bases from J, the junction contained 3 bases not matched to a gene. CDR3: CASRQGEETQYF. CDR3 bases: TGTGCCAGCAGGCAGGGGGAGGAGACCCAGTACTTC.

This clone has a handful of counts. The chain couples TRBV2 to TRBJ1-4; D call uncertain. The CDR3 loop spans 13 amino acids. Trimming removed 4 bases at V and 8 bases at J, with 11 bases between. Germline CDR1 SNHLY, CDR2 FYNNEI. Here the CDR3 reads CASSVDFREKLFF. Written as DNA, the CDR3 is TGTGCCAGCAGTGTGGACTTTAGGGAAAAACTGTTTTTT.

This chain joins TRBV7-6 and TRBJ1-3, with a possible D match to TRBD1 (6 bases). Germline V gene lookup returns CDR1 SGHVS and CDR2 FNYEAQ. The germline V and J ends were trimmed by 1 base and 2 bases, with 15 bases remaining between them. The CDR3 sequence is 17 residues long. The CDR3 region has the DNA TGTGCCAGCAGCTTAGGTTTCGTGGGGGGCCCTGGAAACACCATATATTTT. It yields the protein CASSLGFVGGPGNTIYF. Together with reference TRBV7-6 and TRBJ1-3, the CDR3 gives the full variable domain: GAGVSQSPRYKVTKRGQDVALRCDPISGHVSLYWYRQALGQGPEFLTYFNYEAQQDKSGLPNDRFSAERPEGSISTLTIQRTEQRDSAMYRCASSLGFVGGPGNTIYFGEGSWLTVV.

J is TRBJ2-6 and V is TRBV4-3, with 7 bases identical to TRBD1. The germline gives CDR1 LGHNA, CDR2 YSLEER. This CDR3 is built from 18 residues. Losses at the gene ends were 6 bases for V and 0 bases for J; bases not matched to a gene: 11. Written as DNA, the CDR3 is TGCGCCAGCAGTCATCACCAGGGGGTTGGCTCTGGGGCCAACGTCCTGACTTTC. It yields the protein CASSHHQGVGSGANVLTF.

CDR3 nucleotide sequence: TGTGCCAGCAGCTTGAGGGGATCCCACAATCAGCCCCAGCATTTT. Amino acid sequence: CASSLRGSHNQPQHF. The V gene is TRBV5-5, the J gene TRBJ1-5, with D tentatively TRBD1 (5 bases). V lost 1 base, J lost 3 bases, and 11 bases lay in between. There are 15 residues in the CDR3. CDR1 is SGHKS and CDR2 is YYEKEE in the germline V gene (reference sequence).

CDR3: CGVGDNYSPLHF. The CDR3 nucleotides read TGCGGGGTTGGGGACAATTATTCACCCCTCCACTTT. The V call is TRBV5-1, the J call TRBJ1-6, with D perhaps matching TRBD1 (6 bases). Germline V CDR1 and CDR2: SGHRS, YFSETQ. The CDR3 is made up of 12 amino acids.

The gene calls are TRBV29-1 and TRBJ2-5; tentatively, D is TRBD1 (5 bases). The CDR3 totals 14 residues. Germline V lookup: CDR1 SQVTM, CDR2 ANQGSEA. The ends were cut back, 4 bases at V and 0 bases at J, with 12 bases in the middle. The CDR3 sequence: CSVVRQGNQETQYF. The CDR3 DNA is TGCAGCGTTGTTCGGCAGGGTAACCAAGAGACCCAGTACTTC.